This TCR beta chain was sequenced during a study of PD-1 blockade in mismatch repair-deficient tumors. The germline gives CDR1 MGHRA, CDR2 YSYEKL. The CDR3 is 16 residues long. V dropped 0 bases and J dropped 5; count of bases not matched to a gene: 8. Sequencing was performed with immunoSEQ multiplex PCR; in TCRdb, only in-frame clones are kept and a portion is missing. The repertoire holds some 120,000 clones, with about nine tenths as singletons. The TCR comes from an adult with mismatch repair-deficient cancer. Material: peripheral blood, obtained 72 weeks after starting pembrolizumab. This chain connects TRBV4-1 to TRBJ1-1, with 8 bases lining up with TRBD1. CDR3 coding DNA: TGCGCCAGCAGCCAAGATGCTGCAGGGGGCCATACTGAAGCTTTCTTT. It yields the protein CASSQDAAGGHTEAFF.